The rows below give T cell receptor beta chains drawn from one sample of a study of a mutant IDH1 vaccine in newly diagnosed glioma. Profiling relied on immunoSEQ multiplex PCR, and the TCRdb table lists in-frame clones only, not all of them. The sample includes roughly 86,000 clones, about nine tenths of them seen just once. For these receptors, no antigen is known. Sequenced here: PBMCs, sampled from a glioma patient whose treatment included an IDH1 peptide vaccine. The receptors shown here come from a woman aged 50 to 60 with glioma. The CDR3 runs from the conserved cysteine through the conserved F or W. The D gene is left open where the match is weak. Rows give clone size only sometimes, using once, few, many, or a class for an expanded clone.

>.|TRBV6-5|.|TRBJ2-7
CASSLLGISYEQYF
TGTGCCAGCAGTTTACTCGGGATATCCTACGAGCAGTACTTC
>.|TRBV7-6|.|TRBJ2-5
CASSLVTGETQYF
TGTGCCAGCAGCTTAGTAACGGGAGAGACCCAGTACTTC
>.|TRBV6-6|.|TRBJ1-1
CASSYRGAEAFF
TGTGCCAGCAGTTACCGGGGGGCTGAAGCTTTCTTT
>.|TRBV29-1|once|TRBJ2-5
CSVVRGETQYF
TGCAGCGTGGTTAGGGGTGAGACCCAGTACTTC
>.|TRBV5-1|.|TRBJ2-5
CASSLVAQETQYF
TGCGCCAGCAGCTTAGTGGCACAAGAGACCCAGTACTTC
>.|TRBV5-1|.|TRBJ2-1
CASSLMRPPGNEQFF
TGCGCCAGCAGCTTGATGCGGCCGCCGGGTAATGAGCAGTTCTTC
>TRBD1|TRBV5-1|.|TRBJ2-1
CASSPTGTGYYEQFF
TGCGCCAGCAGCCCGACCGGGACAGGCTATTATGAGCAGTTCTTC
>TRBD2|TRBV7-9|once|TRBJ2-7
CASSLTGGGTYEQYF
TGTGCCAGCAGCTTAACGGGGGGAGGGACCTACGAGCAGTACTTC
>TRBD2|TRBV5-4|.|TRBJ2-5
CASSSGGLAGGGETQYF
TGTGCCAGCAGCTCTGGCGGACTAGCGGGAGGAGGGGAGACCCAGTACTTC
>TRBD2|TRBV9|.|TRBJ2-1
CASSVAAGVNEQFF
TGTGCCAGCAGCGTGGCAGCGGGAGTCAATGAGCAGTTCTTC
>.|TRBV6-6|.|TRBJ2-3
CASSYRETDTQYF
TGTGCCAGCAGTTACAGGGAGACAGATACGCAGTATTTT
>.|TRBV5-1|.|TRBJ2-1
CASSFTLGTGYNEQFF
TGCGCCAGCAGCTTTACCCTAGGGACTGGATACAATGAGCAGTTCTTC
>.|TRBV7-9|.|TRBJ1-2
CASSLSRVYGYTF
TGTGCCAGCAGCTTATCCAGGGTTTATGGCTACACCTTC
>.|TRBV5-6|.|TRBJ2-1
CASSWEGGGYNEQFF
TGTGCCAGCAGTTGGGAAGGGGGTGGGTACAATGAGCAGTTCTTC
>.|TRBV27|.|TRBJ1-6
CASSLSSRRDSPLHF
TGTGCCAGCAGTTTATCGTCCCGAAGGGATTCACCCCTCCACTTT
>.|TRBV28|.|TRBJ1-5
CASSPPGPGFVSQHF
TGTGCCAGCAGTCCCCCGGGACCCGGTTTCGTGTCCCAGCATTTT
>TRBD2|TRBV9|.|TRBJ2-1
CASSPSPGLAGDNEQFF
TGTGCCAGCAGCCCGTCCCCCGGACTAGCGGGAGACAATGAGCAGTTCTTC
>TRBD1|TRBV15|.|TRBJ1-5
CATSRDRGDRGGQPQHF
TGTGCCACCAGCAGAGATAGGGGGGACAGGGGAGGACAGCCCCAGCATTTT
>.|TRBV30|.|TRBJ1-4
CAWTGATNEKLFF
TGTGCCTGGACGGGGGCAACTAATGAAAAACTGTTTTTT
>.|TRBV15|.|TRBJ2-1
CATSRLPGRGNEQFF
TGTGCCACCAGCAGACTCCCGGGAAGAGGGAATGAGCAGTTCTTC
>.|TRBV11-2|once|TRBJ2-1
CASSLAAGSLNEQFF
TGTGCCAGCAGCTTAGCCGCGGGTTCACTCAATGAGCAGTTCTTC
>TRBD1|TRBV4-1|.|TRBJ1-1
CASSPYRGRFTEAFF
TGCGCCAGCAGTCCCTACAGGGGGCGCTTCACTGAAGCTTTCTTT
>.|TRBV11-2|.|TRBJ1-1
CASSLAGSITFF
TGTGCCAGCAGCTTAGCAGGGAGTATAACTTTCTTT
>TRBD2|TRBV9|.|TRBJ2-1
CASSVPSGASYNEQFF
TGTGCCAGCAGCGTACCGAGCGGGGCGTCTTACAATGAGCAGTTCTTC
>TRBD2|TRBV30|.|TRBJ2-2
CAWSGGGWTSGRNTGELFF
TGTGCCTGGAGTGGGGGGGGGTGGACTAGCGGGCGGAACACCGGGGAGCTGTTTTTT
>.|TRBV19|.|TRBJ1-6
CASRLGGNSPLHF
TGTGCCAGTAGGTTGGGAGGGAATTCACCCCTCCACTTT
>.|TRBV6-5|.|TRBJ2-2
CASSRAASSTGELFF
TGTGCCAGCAGTCGGGCGGCCAGTAGCACCGGGGAGCTGTTTTTT
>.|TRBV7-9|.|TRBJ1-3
CASSPRSARGNTIYF
TGTGCCAGCAGCCCCAGGAGCGCGCGAGGAAACACCATATATTTT
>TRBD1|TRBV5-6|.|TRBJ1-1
CASSLWDRAMNTEAFF
TGTGCCAGCAGCTTGTGGGACAGGGCCATGAACACTGAAGCTTTCTTT
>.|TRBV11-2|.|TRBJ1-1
CASSFPGTGRLEAFF
TGTGCCAGCAGCTTTCCCGGGACCGGTCGATTAGAAGCTTTCTTT
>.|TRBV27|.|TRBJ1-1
CASSLGGDTEAFF
TGTGCCAGCAGTTTAGGAGGGGACACTGAAGCTTTCTTT
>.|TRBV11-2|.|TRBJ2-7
CASSLGGTAFWEQYF
TGTGCCAGCAGCTTAGGGGGAACCGCATTTTGGGAGCAGTACTTC